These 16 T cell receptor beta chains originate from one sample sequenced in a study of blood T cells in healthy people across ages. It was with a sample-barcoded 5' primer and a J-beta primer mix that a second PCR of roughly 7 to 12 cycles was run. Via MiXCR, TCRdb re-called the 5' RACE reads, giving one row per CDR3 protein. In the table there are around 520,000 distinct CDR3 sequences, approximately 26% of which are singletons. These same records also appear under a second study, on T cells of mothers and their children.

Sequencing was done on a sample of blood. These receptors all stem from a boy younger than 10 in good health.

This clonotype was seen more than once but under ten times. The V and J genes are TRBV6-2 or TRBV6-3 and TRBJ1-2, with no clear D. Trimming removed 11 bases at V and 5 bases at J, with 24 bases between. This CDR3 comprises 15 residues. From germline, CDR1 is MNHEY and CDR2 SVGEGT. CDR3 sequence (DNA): TGTGCCTCCGGGGATCCTACTAGCCTGACTTATGGCTACACCTTC. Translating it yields CASGDPTSLTYGYTF.

CDR3 protein: CASKGTTTNYGYTF. CDR3 coding DNA: TGTGCCAGCAAGGGCACGACTACTAACTATGGCTACACCTTC. The chain combines TRBV2 with TRBJ1-2; D unclear. Germline-derived CDR1 and CDR2 are SNHLY and FYNNEI. V gave up 7 bases and J gave up 0 bases, with 12 bases separating them. The CDR3 extends over 14 amino acids. The full variable domain, with the rest looked up from reference TRBV2 and TRBJ1-2, is EPEVTQTPSHQVTQMGQEVILRCVPISNHLYFYWYRQILGQKVEFLVSFYNNEISEKSEIFDDQFSVERPDGSNFTLKIRSTKLEDSAMYFCASKGTTTNYGYTFGSGTRLTVV.

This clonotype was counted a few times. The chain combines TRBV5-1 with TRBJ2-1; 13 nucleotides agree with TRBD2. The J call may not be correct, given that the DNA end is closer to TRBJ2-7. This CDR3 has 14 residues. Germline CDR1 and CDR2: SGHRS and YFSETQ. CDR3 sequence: CASSGGLAGNEQYF. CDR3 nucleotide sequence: TGCGCCAGCAGCGGGGGACTAGCGGGGAACGAGCAGTACTTC.

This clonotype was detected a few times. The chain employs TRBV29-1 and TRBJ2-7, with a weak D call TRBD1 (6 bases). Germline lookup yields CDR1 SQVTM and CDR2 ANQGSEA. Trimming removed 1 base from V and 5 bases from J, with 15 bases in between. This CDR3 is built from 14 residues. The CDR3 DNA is TGCAGCGTTGAAGGGGGGCTCCTACACGACGAGCAGTACTTC. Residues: CSVEGGLLHDEQYF.

CDR3 DNA: TGCAGTGCAATGGGGGGGCAGGGAAAACTGTTTTTT. Translation gives CSAMGGQGKLFF. V is TRBV20-1 and J is TRBJ1-4; maybe TRBD1 (6 bases). This CDR3 has 12 amino acids. Per the germline V gene, CDR1 is DFQATT and CDR2 is SNEGSKA (reference sequence). Trimming left V 6 bases short and J 10 bases short, with 15 bases between.

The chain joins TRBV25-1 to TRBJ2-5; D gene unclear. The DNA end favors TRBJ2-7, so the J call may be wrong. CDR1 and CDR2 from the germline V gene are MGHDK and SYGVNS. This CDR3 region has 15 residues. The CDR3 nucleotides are TGTGCCAGCAGTGAACGTGGTATCAGGACCTACGAGCAGTACTTC. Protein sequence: CASSERGIRTYEQYF.

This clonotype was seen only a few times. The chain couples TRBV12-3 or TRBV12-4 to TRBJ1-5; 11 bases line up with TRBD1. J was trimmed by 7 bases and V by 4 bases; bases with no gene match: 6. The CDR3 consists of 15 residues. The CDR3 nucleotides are TGTGCCAGCAGTTCCAGGACAGGGGGCGGGCAGCCCCAGCATTTT. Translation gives CASSSRTGGGQPQHF.

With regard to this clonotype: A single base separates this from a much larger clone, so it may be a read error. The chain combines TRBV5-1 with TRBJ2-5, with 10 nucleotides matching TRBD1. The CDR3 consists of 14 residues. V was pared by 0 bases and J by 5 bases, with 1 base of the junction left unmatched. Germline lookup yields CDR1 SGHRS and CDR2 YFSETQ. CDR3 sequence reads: CASSLEGQGETQYF. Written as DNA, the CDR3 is TGCGCCAGCAGCTTGGAGGGACAGGGGGAGACCCAGTACTTC.

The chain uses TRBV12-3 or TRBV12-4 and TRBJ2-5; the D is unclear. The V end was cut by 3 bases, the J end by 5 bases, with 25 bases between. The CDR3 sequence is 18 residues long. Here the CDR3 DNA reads TGTGCCAGCAGTTTGGACGACCTCAGGAGTGCTTATTTGGAGACCCAGTACTTC. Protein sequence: CASSLDDLRSAYLETQYF.

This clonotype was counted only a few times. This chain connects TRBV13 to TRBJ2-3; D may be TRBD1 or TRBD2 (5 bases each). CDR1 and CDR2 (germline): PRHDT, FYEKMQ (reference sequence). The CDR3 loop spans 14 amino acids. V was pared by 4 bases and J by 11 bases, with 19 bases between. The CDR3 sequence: CASSSGTLTRGQYF. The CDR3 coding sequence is TGTGCCAGCAGCTCGGGGACCCTCACCCGGGGGCAGTATTTT.

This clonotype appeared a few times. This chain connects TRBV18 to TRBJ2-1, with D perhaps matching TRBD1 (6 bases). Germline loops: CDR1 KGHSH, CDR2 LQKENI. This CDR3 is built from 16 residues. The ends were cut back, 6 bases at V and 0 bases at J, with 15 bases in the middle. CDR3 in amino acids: CASSPPSGDSYNEQFF. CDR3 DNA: TGTGCCAGCTCCCCTCCTTCAGGGGACTCCTACAATGAGCAGTTCTTC.

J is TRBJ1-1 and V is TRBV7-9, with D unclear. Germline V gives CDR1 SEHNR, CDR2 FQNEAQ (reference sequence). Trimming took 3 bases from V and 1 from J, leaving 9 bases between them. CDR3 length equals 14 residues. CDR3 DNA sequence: TGTGCCAGCAGCTTCAACGCCAGGAACACTGAAGCTTTCTTT. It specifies CASSFNARNTEAFF. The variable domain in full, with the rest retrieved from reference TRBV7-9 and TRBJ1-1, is DTGVSQNPRHKITKRGQNVTFRCDPISEHNRLYWYRQTLGQGPEFLTYFQNEAQLEKSRLLSDRFSAERPKGSFSTLEIQRTEQGDSAMYLCASSFNARNTEAFFGQGTRLTVV.

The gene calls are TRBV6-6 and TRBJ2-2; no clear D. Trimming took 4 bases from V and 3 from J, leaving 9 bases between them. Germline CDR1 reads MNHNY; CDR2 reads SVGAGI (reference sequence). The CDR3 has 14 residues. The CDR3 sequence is CASSSGVYTGELFF. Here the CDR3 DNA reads TGTGCCAGCAGTTCGGGTGTCTACACCGGGGAGCTGTTTTTT.

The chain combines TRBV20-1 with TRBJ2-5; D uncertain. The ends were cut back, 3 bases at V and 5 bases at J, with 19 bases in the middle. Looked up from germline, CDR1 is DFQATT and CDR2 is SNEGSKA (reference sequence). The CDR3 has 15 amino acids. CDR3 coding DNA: TGCAGTGCTAGGGTTGCGAATAGTATTCAGGAGACCCAGTACTTC. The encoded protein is CSARVANSIQETQYF.

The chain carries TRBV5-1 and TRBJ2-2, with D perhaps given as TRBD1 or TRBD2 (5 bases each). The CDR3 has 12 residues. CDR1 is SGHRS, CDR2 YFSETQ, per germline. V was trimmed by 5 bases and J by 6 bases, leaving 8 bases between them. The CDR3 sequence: CASRRDAGELFF. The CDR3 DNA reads TGCGCCAGCAGACGGGACGCCGGGGAGCTGTTTTTT. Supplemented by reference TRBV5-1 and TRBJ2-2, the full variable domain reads KAGVTQTPRYLIKTRGQQVTLSCSPISGHRSVSWYQQTPGQGLQFLFEYFSETQRNKGNFPGRFSGRQFSNSRSEMNVSTLELGDSALYLCASRRDAGELFFGEGSRLTVL.

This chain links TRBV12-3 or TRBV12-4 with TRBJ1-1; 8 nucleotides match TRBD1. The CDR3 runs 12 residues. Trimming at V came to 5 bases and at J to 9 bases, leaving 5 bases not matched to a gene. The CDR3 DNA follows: TGTGCCAGCAGTCTCGGACAGGGAAAAGCTTTCTTT. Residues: CASSLGQGKAFF.